This record covers a single T cell receptor (beta chain). Its specificity is unknown. CDR1 ENHRY and CDR2 SYGVKD come from the germline V gene. V dropped 0 bases and J dropped 4 bases, with 9 bases sitting between them. This CDR3 has 15 amino acids. The data are from a study of T-cell memory formation after mild COVID-19. Study background: TCR clusters showed largely donor specificity. Notes on the study in general: Some clones that responded turned up in pre-infection memory, which suggests that cross-reactive memory joined in. CD8+ contracting clones occupied EMRA, while CD4+ ones occupied mainly CM and EM. Balance between CD4 and CD8 was seen in clones contracting day 15 to 85, and a CD4+ lean was seen in later expanders.

TCRdb independently ran MiXCR on the 5' RACE reads; one entry per CDR3 protein. This sample carries about 400,000 distinct CDR3 sequences, 14% of them seen once, and the ten largest clones take approximately 20%. This TCR came from a man between 18 and 29 years old who had mild COVID-19 (a few samples of this study predate the infection). Cell type and time point are not known. Sequencing was carried out using PBMCs or a T cell subset sorted from them (not recorded which). The chain uses TRBV10-3 and TRBJ2-2; D not resolved. For the CDR3, the DNA is TGTGCCATCAGTGAGTCGATATCGCTCACCGGGGAGCTGTTTTTT. Translated, it gives CAISESISLTGELFF.